This paragraph covers one TCR beta chain sequence. Profiling relied on immunoSEQ multiplex PCR, and the TCRdb table lists in-frame clones only, not all of them. The sample records under 250,000 clones, roughly 85% being singletons. This sample is part of a study of blood T cell repertoires in COVID-19. Study background: Sites across the United States, Italy and Spain contributed samples from acute and convalescent COVID-19.

In germline, CDR1 is LGHNT, CDR2 FRNRAP. Germline trimming cut 6 bases from V and 3 bases from J; bases unmatched to any gene: 2. The length of the CDR3 is 13 residues. This clonotype was sampled from a woman in her sixties or seventies with active or convalescent COVID-19. This chain links TRBV12-5 with TRBJ1-5; 7 bases fit TRBD1. The material sequenced was peripheral blood. The CDR3 DNA follows: TGTGCTAGTGGCACAGGGGTCAATCAGCCCCAGCATTTT. It yields the protein CASGTGVNQPQHF.